This T cell receptor beta chain is from a study of radiotherapy plus CTLA-4 blockade in lung cancer (dated by TCRdb to the late 2010s). Background for the entire study: Among enrolled patients, approximately 18% had an objective response and around 33% reached disease control.

Focal radiation therapy combined with CTLA-4 blockade (ipilimumab) was tested in patients with chemo-refractory metastatic non-small-cell lung cancer. Reading the germline V gene gives CDR1 SGHTA and CDR2 FQGNSA. V sheds 4 bases and J sheds 6 bases, leaving 16 bases between their ends. CDR3 length: 16 amino acids, cysteine to phenylalanine. Here the CDR3 DNA is all that survives: 48 bases in frame from base 1. Overall study results and their limits: Early dynamic changes in blood T cell clones, together with increased serum interferon-beta after radiation, were reported as the strongest predictors of response. TCR clones derived from tumors expanded in peripheral blood after treatment with radiotherapy and ipilimumab.

Worth noting for this clone: Its antigen specificity is not known. Base qualities are missing; no much larger clone stands one base away.

Receptor libraries were prepared by the immunoSEQ multiplex PCR assay. The table comes from immuneACCESS by way of TCRdb, which keeps in-frame sequences with V and J called. Part of the clones is missing from these tables; in studies checked, under half for an unresolved V gene and the rest for unknown reasons. This sample is represented by 50,000 to 65,000 clones; 77% of them were singletons. The leading ten clones occupy less than 4% of the sample. The origin of this receptor is a human donor with non-small cell lung cancer who had a partial response to radiotherapy plus ipilimumab. The specimen comprised peripheral blood, sampled from a patient treated with radiotherapy plus ipilimumab. Recombination linked TRBV7-2 to TRBJ1-6; TRBD1 could be the D gene, as 5 bases match. The bases read TGTGCCAGCAGCTCGCGGACAATGACAAGTAATTCACCCCTCCACTTT. This is translated as CASSSRTMTSNSPLHF.